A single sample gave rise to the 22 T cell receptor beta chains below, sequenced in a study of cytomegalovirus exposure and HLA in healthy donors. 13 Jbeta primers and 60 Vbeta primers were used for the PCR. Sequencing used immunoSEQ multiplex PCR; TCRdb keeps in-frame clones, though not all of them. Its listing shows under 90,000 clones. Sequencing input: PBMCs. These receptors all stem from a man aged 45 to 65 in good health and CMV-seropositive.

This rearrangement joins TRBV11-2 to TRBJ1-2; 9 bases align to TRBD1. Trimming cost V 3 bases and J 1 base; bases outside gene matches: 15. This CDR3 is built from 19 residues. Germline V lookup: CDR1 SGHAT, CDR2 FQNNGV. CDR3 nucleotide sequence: TGTGCCAGCAGCTTTAGCCTTATACAGGGGGCGAAGGGTAACTATGGCTACACCTTC. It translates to CASSFSLIQGAKGNYGYTF.

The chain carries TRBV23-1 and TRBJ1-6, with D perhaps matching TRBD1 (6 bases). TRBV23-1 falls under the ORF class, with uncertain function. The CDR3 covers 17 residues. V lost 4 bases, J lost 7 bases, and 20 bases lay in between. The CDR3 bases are TGCGCCAGCAGTCTGATACGCGGGGGCGCGCGCAATTCACCCCTCCACTTT. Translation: CASSLIRGGARNSPLHF.

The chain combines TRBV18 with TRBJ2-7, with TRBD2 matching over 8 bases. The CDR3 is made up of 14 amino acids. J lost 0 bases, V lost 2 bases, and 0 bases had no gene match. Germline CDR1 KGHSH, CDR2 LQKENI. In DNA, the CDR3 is TGTGCCAGCTCACCAACTAGCGGCTCCTACGAGCAGTACTTC. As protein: CASSPTSGSYEQYF.

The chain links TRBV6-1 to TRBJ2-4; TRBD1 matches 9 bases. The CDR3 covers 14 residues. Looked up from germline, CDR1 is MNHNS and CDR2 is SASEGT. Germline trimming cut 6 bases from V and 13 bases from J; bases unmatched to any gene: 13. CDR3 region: CASRGQGGPFGQYF. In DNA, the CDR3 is TGTGCCAGCAGGGGACAGGGAGGGCCTTTTGGACAGTACTTC.

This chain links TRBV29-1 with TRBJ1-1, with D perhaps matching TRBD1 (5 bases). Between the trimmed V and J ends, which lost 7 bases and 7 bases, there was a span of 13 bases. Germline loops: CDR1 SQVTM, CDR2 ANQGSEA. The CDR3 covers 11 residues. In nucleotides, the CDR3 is TGCAGCGCACAGGTCGGCGATGAAGCTTTCTTT. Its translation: CSAQVGDEAFF.

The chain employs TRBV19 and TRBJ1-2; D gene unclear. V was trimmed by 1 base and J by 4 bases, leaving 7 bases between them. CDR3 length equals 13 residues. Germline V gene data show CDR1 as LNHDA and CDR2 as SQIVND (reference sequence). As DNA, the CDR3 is TGTGCCAGTAGTATAGGCACTCCCTATGGCTACACCTTC. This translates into CASSIGTPYGYTF.

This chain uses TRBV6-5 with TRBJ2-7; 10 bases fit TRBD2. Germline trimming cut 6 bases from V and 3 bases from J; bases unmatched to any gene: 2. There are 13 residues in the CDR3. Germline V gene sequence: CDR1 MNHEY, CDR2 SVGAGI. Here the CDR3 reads CASSQREGYEQYF. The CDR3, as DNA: TGTGCCAGCAGCCAGCGGGAGGGCTACGAGCAGTACTTC.

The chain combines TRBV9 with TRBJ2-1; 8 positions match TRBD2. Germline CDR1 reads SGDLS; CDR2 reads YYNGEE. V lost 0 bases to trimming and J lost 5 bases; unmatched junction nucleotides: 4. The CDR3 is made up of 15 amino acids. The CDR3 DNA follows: TGTGCCAGCAGCGTAGCGGGAGGGCCGGACAATGAGCAGTTCTTC. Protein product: CASSVAGGPDNEQFF.

CDR3 in DNA: TGTGCCAGCTCACCCGACCTAGGACAGGGACTATATCAGTTCTTC. It yields the protein CASSPDLGQGLYQFF. This chain links TRBV18 with TRBJ2-1; tentative D call: TRBD1 (8 bases). V lost 3 bases and J 13 bases, leaving 22 bases between the germline ends. Germline CDR1 KGHSH, CDR2 LQKENI. CDR3 length equals 15 residues. Complete variable domain (other parts from reference TRBV18 and TRBJ2-1): NAGVMQNPRHLVRRRGQEARLRCSPMKGHSHVYWYRQLPEEGLKFMVYLQKENIIDESGMPKERFSAEFPKEGPSILRIQQVVRGDSAAYFCASSPDLGQGLYQFFGPGTRLTVL.

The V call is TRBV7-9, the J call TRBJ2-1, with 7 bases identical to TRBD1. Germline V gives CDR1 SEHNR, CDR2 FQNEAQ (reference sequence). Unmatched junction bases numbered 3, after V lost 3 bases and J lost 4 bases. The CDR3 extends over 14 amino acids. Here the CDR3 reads CASSFGTAYNEQFF. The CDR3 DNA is TGTGCCAGCAGCTTCGGGACAGCATACAATGAGCAGTTCTTC.

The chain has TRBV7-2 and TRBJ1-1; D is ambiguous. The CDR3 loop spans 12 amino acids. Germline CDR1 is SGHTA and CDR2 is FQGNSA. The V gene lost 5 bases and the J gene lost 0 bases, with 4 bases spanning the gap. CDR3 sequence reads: CASSPMNTEAFF. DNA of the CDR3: TGTGCCAGCAGCCCCATGAACACTGAAGCTTTCTTT.

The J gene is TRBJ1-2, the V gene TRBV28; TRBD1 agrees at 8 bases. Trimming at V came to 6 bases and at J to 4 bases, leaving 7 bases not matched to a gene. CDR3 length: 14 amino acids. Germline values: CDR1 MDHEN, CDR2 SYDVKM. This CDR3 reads CASSPGQGTYGYTF. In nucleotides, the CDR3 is TGTGCCAGCAGCCCAGGACAGGGAACCTATGGCTACACCTTC.

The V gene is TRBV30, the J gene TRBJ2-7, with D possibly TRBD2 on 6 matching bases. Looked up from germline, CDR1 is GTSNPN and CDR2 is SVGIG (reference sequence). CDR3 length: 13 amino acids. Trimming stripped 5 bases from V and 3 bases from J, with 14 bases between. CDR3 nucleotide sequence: TGTGCCTGGTCAAGGGACTCAGGCTACGAGCAGTACTTC. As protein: CAWSRDSGYEQYF.

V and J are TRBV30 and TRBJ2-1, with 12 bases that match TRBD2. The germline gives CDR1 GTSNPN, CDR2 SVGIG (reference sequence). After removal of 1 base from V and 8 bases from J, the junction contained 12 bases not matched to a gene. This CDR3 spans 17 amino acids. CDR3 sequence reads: CAWSGGSSGRVVDEQFF. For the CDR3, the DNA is TGTGCCTGGAGTGGAGGCTCTAGCGGGAGGGTGGTGGATGAGCAGTTCTTC.

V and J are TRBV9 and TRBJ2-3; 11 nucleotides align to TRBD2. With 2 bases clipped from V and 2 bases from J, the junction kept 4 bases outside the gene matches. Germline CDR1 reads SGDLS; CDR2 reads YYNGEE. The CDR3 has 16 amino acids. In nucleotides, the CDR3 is TGTGCCAGCAGCGTGGGACTAGCGGTCTCCACAGATACGCAGTATTTT. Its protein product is CASSVGLAVSTDTQYF. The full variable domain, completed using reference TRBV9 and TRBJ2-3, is DSGVTQTPKHLITATGQRVTLRCSPRSGDLSVYWYQQSLDQGLQFLIQYYNGEERAKGNILERFSAQQFPDLHSELNLSSLELGDSALYFCASSVGLAVSTDTQYFGPGTRLTVL.

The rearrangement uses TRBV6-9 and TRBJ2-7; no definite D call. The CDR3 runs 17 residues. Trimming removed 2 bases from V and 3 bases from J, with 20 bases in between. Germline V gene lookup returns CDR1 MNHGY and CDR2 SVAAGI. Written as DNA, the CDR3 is TGTGCCAGCAGTTATCTCCCCACGAGGCCGGAGTACTACGAGCAGTACGTC. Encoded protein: CASSYLPTRPEYYEQYV.

Written as DNA, the CDR3 is TGTGCCTGGAAACTAGCGGGGGGGGATACGCAGTATTTT. Translated, it gives CAWKLAGGDTQYF. This chain uses TRBV30 with TRBJ2-3, with 13 nucleotides matching TRBD2. This CDR3 is 13 amino acids long. Germline CDR1 is GTSNPN and CDR2 is SVGIG (reference sequence). With 4 bases clipped from V and 6 bases from J, the junction kept 1 base outside the gene matches.

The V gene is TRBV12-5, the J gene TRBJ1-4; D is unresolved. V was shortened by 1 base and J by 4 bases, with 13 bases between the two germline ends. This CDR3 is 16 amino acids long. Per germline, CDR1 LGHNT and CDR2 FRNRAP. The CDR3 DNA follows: TGTGCTAGTGGTTTGGATTACAGCGGCGTTAATGAAAAACTGTTTTTT. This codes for CASGLDYSGVNEKLFF.

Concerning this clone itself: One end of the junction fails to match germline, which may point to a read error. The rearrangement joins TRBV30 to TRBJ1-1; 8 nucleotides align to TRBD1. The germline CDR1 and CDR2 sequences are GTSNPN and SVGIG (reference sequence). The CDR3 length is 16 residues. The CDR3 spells CAWSLMDRVGNTEDFF. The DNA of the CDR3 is TGTGCCTGGAGTCTTATGGACAGGGTCGGGAACACTGAAGATTTCTTT.

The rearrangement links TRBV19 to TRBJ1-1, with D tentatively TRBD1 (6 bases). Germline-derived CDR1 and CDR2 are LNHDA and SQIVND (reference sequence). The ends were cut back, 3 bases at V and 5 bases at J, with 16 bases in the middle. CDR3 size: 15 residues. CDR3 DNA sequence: TGTGCCAGTAGTATTGGTTGGGGGCCAGGTACTGAAGCTTTCTTT. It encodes CASSIGWGPGTEAFF.

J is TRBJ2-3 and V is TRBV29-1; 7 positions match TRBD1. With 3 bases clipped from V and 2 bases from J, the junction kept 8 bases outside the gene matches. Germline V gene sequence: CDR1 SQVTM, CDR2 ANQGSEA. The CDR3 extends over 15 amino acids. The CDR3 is CSVDRDRGSTDTQYF. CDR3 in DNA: TGCAGCGTTGATAGGGACAGAGGATCCACAGATACGCAGTATTTT.

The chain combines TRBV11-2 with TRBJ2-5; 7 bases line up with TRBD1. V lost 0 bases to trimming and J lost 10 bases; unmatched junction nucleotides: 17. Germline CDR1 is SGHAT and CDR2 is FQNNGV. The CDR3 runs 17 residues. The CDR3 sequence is CASSLDQTGLGGRDQYF. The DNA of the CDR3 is TGTGCCAGCAGCTTAGATCAGACAGGGCTAGGAGGAAGAGACCAGTACTTC.